Presented here are 17 T cell receptor beta chains from one specimen sequenced in a study of human T cells and chemical hapten exposure. One entry per CDR3 protein results from TCRdb running MiXCR on the RACE reads. The data contain roughly 110,000 distinct CDR3 sequences, less than 15% of them seen just once; the ten biggest clones take up more than 1.5%. The time point: pre-sensitization, week 0. Treatment reported: therapeutic diphenylcyclopropenone sensitization with weekly scalp DPC. This specimen was whole blood, taken in connection with sensitization to the hapten diphenylcyclopropenone (DPC). The receptors stem from a woman aged 45-59 years with alopecia areata. Some clones in this sample may be carry-over from other donors' samples.

This clonotype was seen repeatedly, ten times or more. The chain combines TRBV5-1 with TRBJ2-7; the D gene is possibly TRBD2 (6 bases). CDR1 SGHRS and CDR2 YFSETQ come from the germline V gene. Trimming cost V 4 bases and J 0 bases, with 14 bases left between them. The CDR3 spans 15 residues. CDR3 bases: TGCGCCAGCAGCCCTCTAGCGTTAAGCTCCTACGAGCAGTACTTC. It translates to CASSPLALSSYEQYF. Combining the CDR3 with reference TRBV5-1 and TRBJ2-7 gives the whole variable domain KAGVTQTPRYLIKTRGQQVTLSCSPISGHRSVSWYQQTPGQGLQFLFEYFSETQRNKGNFPGRFSGRQFSNSRSEMNVSTLELGDSALYLCASSPLALSSYEQYFGPGTRLTVT.

Only a few counts were recorded for this clonotype. The chain has TRBV28 and TRBJ1-1, with a tentative D call TRBD1 (5 bases). The germline gives CDR1 MDHEN, CDR2 SYDVKM. The CDR3 covers 14 residues. Trimming left V 6 bases short and J 2 bases short, with 13 bases between. In DNA form, the CDR3 reads TGTGCCAGCAGCGCGGTAAGGGGAAACACTGAAGCTTTCTTT. The encoded protein is CASSAVRGNTEAFF.

This clonotype was picked up many times. J is TRBJ2-5 and V is TRBV11-1; TRBD2 is a possible D gene (5 bases). Trimming left V 3 bases short and J 6 bases short, with 14 bases between. The CDR3 covers 14 residues. Germline CDR1 and CDR2: SGHAT and FQDESV (reference sequence). For the CDR3, the DNA is TGTGCCAGCAGCTTTGGCGGGCTGAGGCAGACCCAGTACTTC. Translated, it gives CASSFGGLRQTQYF.

This clonotype occurred a few times. This chain links TRBV5-1 with TRBJ2-7; D uncertain. The CDR3 consists of 14 residues. Looked up from germline, CDR1 is SGHRS and CDR2 is YFSETQ. Trimming took off 0 bases at V and 5 bases at J, with 12 bases between the two ends. The CDR3: CASSLGEDPDEQYF. The CDR3, as DNA: TGCGCCAGCAGCTTGGGTGAGGACCCAGACGAGCAGTACTTC.

The chain carries TRBV5-1 and TRBJ2-7; TRBD2 aligns across 9 bases. CDR3 size: 15 residues. V gave up 6 bases and J gave up 2 bases; unmatched junction bases: 9. CDR1 is SGHRS and CDR2 is YFSETQ in the germline V gene. The CDR3 is CASKAGGTQTYEQYF. Written as DNA, the CDR3 is TGCGCCAGCAAAGCGGGAGGCACCCAAACCTACGAGCAGTACTTC.

The chain has TRBV10-3 and TRBJ2-7; D is ambiguous. V lost 3 bases to trimming and J lost 5 bases, with 17 bases between them. The CDR3 extends over 15 amino acids. CDR1 and CDR2 from the germline V gene are ENHRY and SYGVKD. The CDR3 is CAISDPHQAIDEQYF. CDR3 in DNA: TGTGCCATCAGTGATCCACATCAGGCCATTGACGAGCAGTACTTC.

This rearrangement joins TRBV5-1 to TRBJ2-7, with TRBD2 matching 8 bases. Germline CDR1 and CDR2: SGHRS and YFSETQ. J gave up 2 bases and V 4 bases, and 11 bases lay outside the gene matches. The CDR3 contains 16 residues. The CDR3 here is CASSEGIAGKAYEQYF. The CDR3 DNA reads TGCGCCAGCAGCGAGGGGATAGCGGGAAAGGCCTACGAGCAGTACTTC.

Notes on this clonotype: The germline gene is not matched at one end of the junction; a read error may be the cause. V is TRBV19 and J is TRBJ1-1; 8 nucleotides match TRBD1. The CDR3 is 12 residues long. Per the germline V gene, CDR1 is LNHDA and CDR2 is SQIVND (reference sequence). The CDR3 here is CVSQARGPPAFF. The DNA for the CDR3 is TGTGTCAGTCAGGCCAGGGGGCCGCCAGCTTTCTTT.

The rearrangement links TRBV7-2 to TRBJ1-5; TRBD1 matches 9 bases. Germline loops: CDR1 SGHTA, CDR2 FQGNSA. Germline trimming cut 4 bases from V and 5 bases from J; bases unmatched to any gene: 3. This CDR3 is built from 14 residues. The CDR3 sequence is CASSSDRGYQPQHF. DNA of the CDR3: TGTGCCAGCAGCTCCGACAGGGGGTATCAGCCCCAGCATTTT.

This clonotype was seen only a few times. The genes are TRBV28 and TRBJ2-3; 8 positions match TRBD2. Germline-derived CDR1 and CDR2 are MDHEN and SYDVKM. The V segment lost 7 bases and the J segment 1 base; nucleotides outside the gene matches: 10. The CDR3 is 16 residues long. CDR3 coding DNA: TGTGCCAGCACCCCCTCGCCCGGGGGGGGCACAGATACGCAGTATTTT. Amino acids: CASTPSPGGGTDTQYF.

This clonotype was observed a handful of times. The chain employs TRBV5-6 and TRBJ2-5, with D perhaps being TRBD1 or TRBD2 (5 bases each). Germline V gene lookup returns CDR1 SGHDT and CDR2 YYEEEE. Trimming removed 1 base at V and 1 base at J, with 14 bases between. The CDR3 contains 16 residues. CDR3 nucleotides: TGTGCCAGCAGCTTGTCGGGACGGCCCGTCCAAGAGACCCAGTACTTC. It is translated as CASSLSGRPVQETQYF.

This chain links TRBV6-5 with TRBJ2-2; TRBD1 might be the D (6 bases). The CDR3 extends over 12 amino acids. From germline, CDR1 is MNHEY and CDR2 SVGAGI. V lost 7 bases, J lost 6 bases, and 9 bases lay in between. Here the CDR3 reads CASTRGSGELFF. CDR3 coding DNA: TGTGCCAGCACTAGGGGGTCCGGGGAGCTGTTTTTT.

This clonotype came up a few times. CDR3 nucleotide sequence: TGTGCCAGCAGCTTAGGCGGGACAGGGTCCCAAGAGACCCAGTACTTC. As protein: CASSLGGTGSQETQYF. The chain is built from TRBV7-2 and TRBJ2-5, with 9 bases aligning to TRBD1. Germline CDR1 reads SGHTA; CDR2 reads FQGNSA. There are 16 residues in the CDR3. With 1 base clipped from V and 1 base from J, the junction kept 4 bases outside the gene matches.

The sample holds a few counts of this clonotype. The chain uses TRBV6-2 or TRBV6-3 and TRBJ1-1; tentative D call: TRBD1 (6 bases). V shed 2 bases and J shed 0 bases, with 16 bases lying between them. The length of the CDR3 is 17 residues. Per germline, CDR1 MNHEY and CDR2 SVGEGT. For the CDR3, the DNA is TGTGCCAGCAGTTACACAGGGACCTACTCTTTGAACACTGAAGCTTTCTTT. Translating it yields CASSYTGTYSLNTEAFF.

This clonotype was seen a handful of times. The chain uses TRBV7-2 and TRBJ2-1; D remains ambiguous. This CDR3 spans 12 amino acids. Looked up from germline, CDR1 is SGHTA and CDR2 is FQGNSA. Trimming stripped 5 bases from V and 9 bases from J, with 11 bases between. As DNA, the CDR3 is TGTGCCAGCAGCACCCCCCCAAGTGAGCAGTTCTTC. The encoded protein is CASSTPPSEQFF.

The chain couples TRBV6-5 to TRBJ1-5; D is perhaps TRBD1 (6 bases). V was trimmed by 6 bases and J by 3 bases, leaving 15 bases between them. Germline lookup yields CDR1 MNHEY and CDR2 SVGAGI. CDR3 length: 15 residues. The CDR3 loop reads CASSRLQGINQPQHF. In nucleotides, the CDR3 is TGTGCCAGCAGCCGCTTACAGGGAATCAATCAGCCCCAGCATTTT.

This clonotype has ten or more counts. V and J are TRBV4-1 and TRBJ2-5; D gene ambiguous. CDR1 and CDR2 from the germline V gene are MGHRA and YSYEKL. The length of the CDR3 is 15 residues. Trimming pared 1 base from V and 1 base from J, leaving 10 bases between. DNA for the CDR3: TGCGCCAGCAGCCAAGGTTGGGCAGCCCAAGAGACCCAGTACTTC. Translation gives CASSQGWAAQETQYF.